Given below is one T cell receptor beta chain in context. Its matching antigen is unknown. The data derive from a study of regulatory T cells in long-lasting Graves disease. As for the study in general: Over-5-year antithyroid drug use with positive TSH receptor antibodies defined persistent Graves' disease in the study. Overall study results and limits: Patients with persistent disease shared over 2,500 public clonotypes, outpacing the approximately 950 shared by new patients. Researchers reported studying only peripheral blood, not thyroid tissue. TRBV28 was favored in persistent disease, as were TRBJ1-2 and TRBJ2-5.

Regarding time point: persistent/refractory GD, antithyroid drugs over 5 years with positive TRAb. Construction of the TCR library relied on RNA isolated from PBMCs. CDR1 and CDR2 (germline): SGHTA, FQGTGA. The CDR3 covers 14 residues. V dropped 2 bases and J dropped 5 bases, with 12 bases sitting between them. Through Arm-PCR of CDR3 regions and iRepertoire HTBI primers, TCR beta libraries were built. TCRdb itself ran the multiplex PCR reads through MiXCR, one entry per CDR3 protein. The sample shows hundreds of thousands of distinct CDR3 sequences, more than 20% of them seen only once. The chain recombines TRBV7-3 with TRBJ2-5; maybe TRBD2 (5 bases). The TCR was taken from a female donor with Graves disease. Sample: peripheral blood mononuclear cells (PBMCs), taken when the disease was refractory, from a patient treated with antithyroid drugs. CDR3: CASSLSAAGETQYF. The CDR3 DNA reads TGTGCCAGCAGCTTATCAGCGGCCGGGGAGACCCAGTACTTC.